Shown below are 23 T cell receptor beta chains from a single sample sequenced in a study of cytomegalovirus exposure and HLA in healthy donors. The PCR used 60 Vbeta and 13 Jbeta primers. TCRdb keeps only in-frame clones here, not all; method: immunoSEQ multiplex PCR. Of about 140,000 clones listed, over 70% were seen once; the top ten hold under 7.5%. Sequenced: PBMCs. The receptors derive from a man aged 35-49 years in good health and CMV-seropositive.

The V and J genes are TRBV6-5 and TRBJ2-7; TRBD1 is a possible D gene (6 bases). The CDR3 totals 15 residues. The germline gives CDR1 MNHEY, CDR2 SVGAGI. Trimming left V 2 bases short and J 4 bases short, with 15 bases between. DNA for the CDR3: TGTGCCAGCAGTTACGCGACGGACAGACATTACGAGCAGTACTTC. Translation gives CASSYATDRHYEQYF.

The chain employs TRBV4-2 and TRBJ2-2; D perhaps matches TRBD1 (5 bases). Germline V gene lookup returns CDR1 LGHNA and CDR2 YNFKEQ. The CDR3 totals 14 residues. V was pared by 6 bases and J by 0 bases, with 8 bases between. The CDR3, as DNA: TGTGCCAGCAGGTGGGGCCCGAACACCGGGGAGCTGTTTTTT. This sequence encodes CASRWGPNTGELFF.

The genes are TRBV19 and TRBJ1-5, with no clear D. With 5 bases removed from V and 3 bases from J, the gap between germline ends came to 14 bases. Germline CDR1 and CDR2: LNHDA and SQIVND (reference sequence). The CDR3 is made up of 15 amino acids. Here the CDR3 reads CASSLVLIFNQPQHF. The DNA of the CDR3 is TGTGCCAGTAGTCTAGTCCTAATCTTCAATCAGCCCCAGCATTTT.

In the case of this clone: An end of the junction differs from the germline gene, which may be a read error. V is TRBV28 and J is TRBJ1-4; D call uncertain. This CDR3 has 14 amino acids. Germline V CDR1 and CDR2: MDHEN, SYDVKM. CDR3 residues: CASSLGLGQEKLLF. The CDR3, as DNA: TGTGCCAGCAGTTTGGGCTTGGGTCAAGAAAAACTGCTTTTT.

This clone is a singleton in its sample. This same CDR3 is encoded by further DNA sequences in the sample. The rearrangement joins TRBV18 to TRBJ1-6; D ambiguous. V lost 6 bases, J lost 0 bases, and 6 bases lay in between. Germline V gene lookup returns CDR1 KGHSH and CDR2 LQKENI. The CDR3 runs 14 residues. CDR3 DNA: TGTGCCAGCTCCCACAGCTCCTATAATTCACCCCTCCACTTT. Protein product: CASSHSSYNSPLHF. Looking up the rest from reference TRBV18 and TRBJ1-6 gives the full variable domain: NAGVMQNPRHLVRRRGQEARLRCSPMKGHSHVYWYRQLPEEGLKFMVYLQKENIIDESGMPKERFSAEFPKEGPSILRIQQVVRGDSAAYFCASSHSSYNSPLHFGNGTRLTVT.

The chain links TRBV7-8 to TRBJ1-1; tentative D call: TRBD1 (5 bases). V lost 6 bases, J lost 4 bases, and 15 bases lay in between. This CDR3 has 14 amino acids. Germline lookup yields CDR1 SGHVS and CDR2 FQNEAQ. Written as DNA, the CDR3 is TGTGCCAGCAGTCACGGGGGGGGTGGCACTGAAGCTTTCTTT. Protein: CASSHGGGGTEAFF.

This clone was seen a handful of times. This chain uses TRBV14 with TRBJ2-2; D not resolved. The V end was cut by 2 bases, the J end by 2 bases, with 6 bases between. CDR1 is SGHDN, CDR2 FVKESK, per germline. The CDR3 length is 14 residues. The CDR3, as DNA: TGTGCCAGCAGCCAATTAGATAACACCGGGGAGCTGTTTTTT. It is translated as CASSQLDNTGELFF.

The J gene is TRBJ2-1, the V gene TRBV7-2; 7 bases map to TRBD2. Germline-derived CDR1 and CDR2 are SGHTA and FQGNSA. Germline trimming cut 1 base from V and 7 bases from J; bases unmatched to any gene: 7. This CDR3 comprises 15 residues. CDR3 DNA sequence: TGTGCCAGCAGCTTAGGACTAGCCCCCCGGAATGAGCAGTTCTTC. Protein product: CASSLGLAPRNEQFF.

The chain combines TRBV4-3 with TRBJ2-1; D might be TRBD1 (5 bases). Trimming removed 4 bases from V and 7 bases from J, with 11 bases in between. The germline gives CDR1 LGHNA, CDR2 YSLEER. There are 13 residues in the CDR3. The CDR3 region has the DNA TGCGCCAGCAGCCCCCTCCAGGGAAATGAGCAGTTCTTC. Its protein is CASSPLQGNEQFF.

V usage is TRBV10-2 and J usage is TRBJ2-1, with 11 bases aligning to TRBD2. There are 13 residues in the CDR3. The J segment lost 8 bases and the V segment lost 8 bases, leaving 5 bases of the junction unmatched. Germline CDR1 is WSHSY and CDR2 is SAAADI. This chain's CDR3 is CASVAGGLHEQFF. The DNA for the CDR3 is TGCGCCAGCGTAGCGGGGGGGCTCCATGAGCAGTTCTTC.

V and J are TRBV7-8 and TRBJ1-1, with TRBD1 matching over 7 bases. There are 13 residues in the CDR3. Germline V gene data show CDR1 as SGHVS and CDR2 as FQNEAQ. V was clipped by 3 bases and J by 7 bases; unmatched bases: 5. The CDR3 coding sequence is TGTGCCAGCAGCTTCTCCCAGGGGGGTGAAGCTTTCTTT. Protein sequence: CASSFSQGGEAFF.

The genes are TRBV7-6 and TRBJ2-7; 7 bases match TRBD1. The J segment lost 7 bases and the V segment lost 8 bases, leaving 8 bases of the junction unmatched. The CDR3 is 12 amino acids. Germline values: CDR1 SGHVS, CDR2 FNYEAQ. CDR3 amino acids: CASRDTGEEQYF. As DNA, the CDR3 is TGTGCCAGCCGCGACACAGGGGAAGAGCAGTACTTC.

The V and J genes are TRBV7-9 and TRBJ2-7; TRBD2 aligns across 9 bases. The CDR3 contains 13 residues. The V gene's germline CDR1 is SEHNR and CDR2 FQNEAQ (reference sequence). With V trimmed by 8 bases and J by 4 bases, 6 bases remained unmatched. CDR3 DNA: TGTGCCAGCCGGGGCGGGAGGGGGTACGAGCAGTACTTC. Amino acids: CASRGGRGYEQYF.

V usage is TRBV7-2 and J usage is TRBJ2-7, with a weak D call TRBD1 (6 bases). Deletions cut 5 bases from V and 2 bases from J, with 19 bases between. CDR1 and CDR2 (germline): SGHTA, FQGNSA. The CDR3 has 16 residues. The CDR3 spells CASSRGGQQSAYEQYF. CDR3 sequence (DNA): TGTGCCAGCAGCAGAGGGGGTCAACAGTCTGCCTACGAGCAGTACTTC.

CDR3 nucleotides: TGTGCCATCAACGGAGACTCCTACGAGCAGTACTTC. This gives the protein CAINGDSYEQYF. The rearrangement joins TRBV10-3 to TRBJ2-7; D is unresolved. The CDR3 sequence is 12 residues long. CDR1 is ENHRY, CDR2 SYGVKD, per germline. With 7 bases removed from V and 0 bases from J, the gap between germline ends came to 7 bases.

This clone is a singleton in its sample. The chain uses TRBV7-9 and TRBJ2-1, with D unresolved. The length of the CDR3 is 12 residues. CDR1 and CDR2 (germline): SEHNR, FQNEAQ (reference sequence). V was clipped by 5 bases and J by 6 bases, with 8 bases between them. CDR3 amino acids: CASSPDPNEQFF. CDR3 coding DNA: TGTGCCAGCAGCCCAGATCCCAATGAGCAGTTCTTC.

J is TRBJ1-1 and V is TRBV7-9, with 7 bases matching TRBD1. CDR1 SEHNR and CDR2 FQNEAQ come from the germline V gene (reference sequence). This CDR3 has 13 residues. V trimming: 1 base; J trimming: 4 bases; junction bases outside the gene matches: 0. In nucleotides, the CDR3 is TGTGCCAGCAGCTTAGAGGGGGCCACTGAAGCTTTCTTT. Translating gives CASSLEGATEAFF.

V and J are TRBV7-2 and TRBJ2-2, with 9 bases matching TRBD2. The junction had 8 bases not matched to a gene; V was cut back by 5 bases and J by 7 bases. Germline values: CDR1 SGHTA, CDR2 FQGNSA. This CDR3 has 15 amino acids. CDR3 sequence: CASSPQLAGVGELFF. In DNA form, the CDR3 reads TGTGCCAGCAGCCCCCAACTAGCGGGTGTCGGGGAGCTGTTTTTT.

In its sample, this clone was seen once. The V gene is TRBV27, the J gene TRBJ1-1; D is possibly TRBD1 (6 bases). Trimming took 2 bases from V and 1 from J, leaving 11 bases between them. The CDR3 spans 15 residues. The germline CDR1 and CDR2 sequences are MNHEY and SMNVEV (reference sequence). The chain's CDR3 is CASSLHRVGNTEAFF. CDR3 nucleotides: TGTGCCAGCAGTTTACACAGGGTGGGGAACACTGAAGCTTTCTTT.

CDR3 amino acids: CASSSPGLGNEKLFF. In DNA form, the CDR3 reads TGTGCCAGCAGTTCCCCGGGACTGGGTAATGAAAAACTGTTTTTT. This sequence joins TRBV27 and TRBJ1-4; tentative D call: TRBD1 (5 bases). V was clipped by 4 bases and J by 4 bases, with 13 bases between them. The CDR3 is 15 amino acids. Germline V gene lookup returns CDR1 MNHEY and CDR2 SMNVEV (reference sequence).

Concerning this clone itself: The junction departs from germline at one end; a sequencing error may be responsible. J is TRBJ1-2 and V is TRBV5-4; 9 bases fit TRBD1. CDR1 is SGHNT, CDR2 YYREEE, per germline (reference sequence). The length of the CDR3 is 14 residues. The CDR3 region has the DNA TGTGCCAGCAGACCGGGACAGGGTACCTATGGCTACCCCTTC. This codes for CASRPGQGTYGYPF.

CDR3 sequence: CASSLGSSNTEAFF. CDR3 sequence (DNA): TGTGCCAGCAGTTTAGGCTCTTCGAACACTGAAGCTTTCTTT. This chain uses TRBV27 with TRBJ1-1; D gene uncertain. The germline CDR1 and CDR2 sequences are MNHEY and SMNVEV (reference sequence). The CDR3 is made up of 14 amino acids. Trimming cost V 2 bases and J 1 base, with 8 bases left between them.

This rearrangement joins TRBV28 to TRBJ1-2; TRBD1 agrees at 9 bases. This CDR3 is 15 amino acids long. Germline values: CDR1 MDHEN, CDR2 SYDVKM. The junction had 9 bases not matched to a gene; V was cut back by 4 bases and J by 6 bases. The CDR3 coding sequence is TGTGCCAGCAGTTCCCCCGAGGGACAGGGTGATGGCTACACCTTC. Amino acid sequence: CASSSPEGQGDGYTF.